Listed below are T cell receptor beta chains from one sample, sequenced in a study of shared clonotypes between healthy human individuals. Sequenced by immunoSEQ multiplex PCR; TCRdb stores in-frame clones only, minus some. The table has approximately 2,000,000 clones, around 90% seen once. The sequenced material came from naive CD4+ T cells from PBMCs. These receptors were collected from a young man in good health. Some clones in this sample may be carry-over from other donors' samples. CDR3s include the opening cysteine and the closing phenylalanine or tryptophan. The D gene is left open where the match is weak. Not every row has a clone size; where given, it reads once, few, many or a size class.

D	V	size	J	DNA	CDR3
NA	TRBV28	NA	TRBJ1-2	TGTGCCAGCAGTCCCCCCGGGGGCGCCTATGGCTACACCTTC	CASSPPGGAYGYTF
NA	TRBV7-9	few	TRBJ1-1	TGTGCCAGCAGCCAGAGTCCGCGTGGCACTGAAGCTTTCTTT	CASSQSPRGTEAFF
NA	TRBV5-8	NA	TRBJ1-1	TGTGCCAGCAGCTTGGAGGTTTGGGGGAACACTGAAGCTTTCTTT	CASSLEVWGNTEAFF
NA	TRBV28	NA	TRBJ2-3	TGTGCCAGCAGTTGGGGCCGATCGGGGGGCTTAACAGATACGCAGTATTTT	CASSWGRSGGLTDTQYF
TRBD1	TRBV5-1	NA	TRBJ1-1	TGCGCCAGCAGCTGGACAGGGGGCTTGGACACTGAAGCTTTCTTT	CASSWTGGLDTEAFF
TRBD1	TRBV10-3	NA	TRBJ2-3	TGTGCCACGAAGGGACAGGGGTCAGATACGCAGTATTTT	CATKGQGSDTQYF
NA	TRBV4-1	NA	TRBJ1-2	TGCGCCAGCAGCCAAGGGCCTGGCTGTACCTTC	CASSQGPGCTF
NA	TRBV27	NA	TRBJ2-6	TGTGCCAGCAGTTTGCTCGAGGGCAACGTCCTGACTTTC	CASSLLEGNVLTF
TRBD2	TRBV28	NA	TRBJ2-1	TGTGCCAGCAGTACTAGCGGTTCTAGCAAGAATGAGCAGTTCTTC	CASSTSGSSKNEQFF
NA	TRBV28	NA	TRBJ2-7	TGTGCCAGCTCGGGGGCCCGGGGGCAGTACTTC	CASSGARGQYF
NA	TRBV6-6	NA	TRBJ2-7	TGTGCCAGCAGCCCTCCCCCCTCAGGAGACTACGAGCAGTACTTC	CASSPPPSGDYEQYF
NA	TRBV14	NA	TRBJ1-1	TGTGCCAGCAGCCAGATGATTGACAGTGAAGCTTTCTTT	CASSQMIDSEAFF
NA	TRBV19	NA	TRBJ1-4	TGTGCCAGTAGTACCCGAGAATTAGCAACTAATGAAAAACTGTTTTTT	CASSTRELATNEKLFF
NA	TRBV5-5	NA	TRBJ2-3	TGTGCCAGCAGCTTCGCCGGCCCAGATACGCAGTATTTT	CASSFAGPDTQYF
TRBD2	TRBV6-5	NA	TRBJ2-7	TGTGCCAGCAGTTACGCGAGCGGGGGCGTCTCCTACGAGCAGTACTTC	CASSYASGGVSYEQYF
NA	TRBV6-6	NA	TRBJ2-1	TGTGCCAGCAGTGCCTCGGGGAACGACAATGAGCAGTTCTTC	CASSASGNDNEQFF
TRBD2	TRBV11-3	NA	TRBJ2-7	TGTGCCAGCAGCTTAGGAAGTAGCGGGAGCTACGAGCAGTACTTC	CASSLGSSGSYEQYF
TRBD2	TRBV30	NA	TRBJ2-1	TGTGCCTGGACCATCTCCCCGACTAGCGTTAGTCACAATGAGCAGTTCTTC	CAWTISPTSVSHNEQFF
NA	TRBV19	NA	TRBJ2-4	TGTGCCAGTAGTACCGCAGGGGGGGGCCAAGGAAACATTCAGTACTTC	CASSTAGGGQGNIQYF
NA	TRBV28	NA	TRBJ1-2	TGTGCCAGCAGTAACGGGGGTACCAACTATGGCTACACCTTC	CASSNGGTNYGYTF
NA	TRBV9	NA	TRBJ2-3	TGTGCCAGCAGCGCCCCGAACCTAGCGTTTCAGTTAGATACGCAGTATTTT	CASSAPNLAFQLDTQYF
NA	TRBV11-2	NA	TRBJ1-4	TGTGCCAGCAGCTTAGGACGGGGAGGGGGTGAAAAACTGTTTTTT	CASSLGRGGGEKLFF
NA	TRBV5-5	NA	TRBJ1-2	TGTGCCAGCAGCTTGGGCGGAACTAACTATGGCTACACCTTC	CASSLGGTNYGYTF
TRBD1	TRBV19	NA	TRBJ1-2	TGTGCCAGTAGTACCCGGACAGGGACGAACTATGGCTACACCTTC	CASSTRTGTNYGYTF
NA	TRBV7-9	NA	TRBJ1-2	TGTGCCAGCAGCAATAGTGGCTATGGCTACACCTTC	CASSNSGYGYTF
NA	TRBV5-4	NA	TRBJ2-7	TGTGCCAGCAGCGTCGGGACTTTCTACGAGCAGTACTTC	CASSVGTFYEQYF
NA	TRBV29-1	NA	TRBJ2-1	TGCAGCGTTGTGGGCGGTTGGGGCTACAATGAGCAGTTCTTC	CSVVGGWGYNEQFF
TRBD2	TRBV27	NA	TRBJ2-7	TGTGCCAGCAGTTTATACCCGGGACTAGCGGGTGAGCAGTACTTC	CASSLYPGLAGEQYF
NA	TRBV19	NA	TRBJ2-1	TGTGCCAGTAGACCCCGCCGGGGTTATGAGCAGTTCTTC	CASRPRRGYEQFF
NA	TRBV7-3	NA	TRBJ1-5	TGTGCCAGCAGCCCCACCAGGGATCAGCCCCAGCATTTT	CASSPTRDQPQHF
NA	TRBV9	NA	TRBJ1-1	TGTGCCAGCAGCAAACAACAGGGTGGCTCTGAAGCTTTCTTT	CASSKQQGGSEAFF
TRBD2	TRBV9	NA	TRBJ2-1	TGTGCCAGCAGCCCCCGACTAGCGGGAGGTCACAATGAGCAGTTCTTC	CASSPRLAGGHNEQFF
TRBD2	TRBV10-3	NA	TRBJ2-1	TGTGCCATCAGTGAAGTCGCGGGAGTCAGTAATGAGCAGTTCTTC	CAISEVAGVSNEQFF
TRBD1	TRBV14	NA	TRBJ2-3	TGTGCCAGCAGCCAGCCTACCGGGACAGGGAGAAGAGATACGCAGTATTTT	CASSQPTGTGRRDTQYF
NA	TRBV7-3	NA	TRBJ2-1	TGTGCCAGCAGCGCCCCTGGGGGCAATGAGCAGTTCTTC	CASSAPGGNEQFF
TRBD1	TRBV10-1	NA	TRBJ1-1	TGCGCCAGCAGTCCAGACCGGAGGGAACAGGGGGCAACTGAAGCTTTCTTT	CASSPDRREQGATEAFF
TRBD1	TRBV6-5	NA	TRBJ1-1	TGTGCCAGCAGTTACGCTCCGGGACAGCAGGAAGCTTTCTTT	CASSYAPGQQEAFF
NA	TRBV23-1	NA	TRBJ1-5	TGCGCCAGCAGTCACGCGGCAGGCCATCAGCCCCAGCATTTT	CASSHAAGHQPQHF